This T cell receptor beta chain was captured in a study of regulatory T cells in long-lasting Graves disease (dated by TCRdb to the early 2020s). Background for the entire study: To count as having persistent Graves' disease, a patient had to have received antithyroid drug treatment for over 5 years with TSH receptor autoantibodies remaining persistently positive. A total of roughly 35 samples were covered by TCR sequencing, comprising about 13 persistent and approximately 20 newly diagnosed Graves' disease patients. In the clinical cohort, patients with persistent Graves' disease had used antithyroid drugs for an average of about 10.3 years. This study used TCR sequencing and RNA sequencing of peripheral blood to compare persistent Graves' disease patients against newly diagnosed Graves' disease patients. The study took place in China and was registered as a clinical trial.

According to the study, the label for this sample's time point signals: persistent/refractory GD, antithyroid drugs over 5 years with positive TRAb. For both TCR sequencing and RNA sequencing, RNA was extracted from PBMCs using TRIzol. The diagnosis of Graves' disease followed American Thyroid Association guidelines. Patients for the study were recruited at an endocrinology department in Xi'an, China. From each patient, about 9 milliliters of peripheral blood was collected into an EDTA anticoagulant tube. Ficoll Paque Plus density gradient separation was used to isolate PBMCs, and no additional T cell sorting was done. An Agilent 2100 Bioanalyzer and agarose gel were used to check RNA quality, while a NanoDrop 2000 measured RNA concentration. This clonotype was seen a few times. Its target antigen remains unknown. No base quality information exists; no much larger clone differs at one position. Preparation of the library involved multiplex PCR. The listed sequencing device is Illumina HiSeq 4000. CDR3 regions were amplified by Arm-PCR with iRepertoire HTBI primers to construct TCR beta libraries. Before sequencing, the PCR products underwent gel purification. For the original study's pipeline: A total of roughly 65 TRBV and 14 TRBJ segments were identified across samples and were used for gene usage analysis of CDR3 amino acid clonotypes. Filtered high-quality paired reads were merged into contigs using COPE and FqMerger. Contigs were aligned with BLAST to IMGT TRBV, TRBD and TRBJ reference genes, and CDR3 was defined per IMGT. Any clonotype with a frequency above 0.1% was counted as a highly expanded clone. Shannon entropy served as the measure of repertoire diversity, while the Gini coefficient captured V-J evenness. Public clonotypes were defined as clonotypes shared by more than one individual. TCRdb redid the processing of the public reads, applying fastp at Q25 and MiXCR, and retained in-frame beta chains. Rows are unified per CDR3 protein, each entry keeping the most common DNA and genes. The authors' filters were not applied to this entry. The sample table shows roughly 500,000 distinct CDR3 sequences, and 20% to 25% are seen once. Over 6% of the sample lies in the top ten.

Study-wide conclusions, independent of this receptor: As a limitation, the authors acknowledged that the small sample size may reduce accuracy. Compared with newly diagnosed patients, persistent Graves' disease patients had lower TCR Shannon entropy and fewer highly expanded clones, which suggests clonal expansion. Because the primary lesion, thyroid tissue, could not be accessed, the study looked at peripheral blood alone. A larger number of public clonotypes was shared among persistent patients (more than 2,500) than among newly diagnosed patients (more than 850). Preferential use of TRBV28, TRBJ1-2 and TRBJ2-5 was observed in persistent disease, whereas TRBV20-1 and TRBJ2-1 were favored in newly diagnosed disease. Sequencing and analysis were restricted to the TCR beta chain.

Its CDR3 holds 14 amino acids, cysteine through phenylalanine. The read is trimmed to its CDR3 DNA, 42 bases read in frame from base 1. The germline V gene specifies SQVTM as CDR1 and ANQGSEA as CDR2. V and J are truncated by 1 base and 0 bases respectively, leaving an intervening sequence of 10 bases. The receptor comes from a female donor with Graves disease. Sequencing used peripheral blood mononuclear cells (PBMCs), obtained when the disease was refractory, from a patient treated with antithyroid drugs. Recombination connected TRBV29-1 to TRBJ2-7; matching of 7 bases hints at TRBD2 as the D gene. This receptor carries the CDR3 CSVEGGGDSYEQYF. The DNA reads TGCAGCGTTGAAGGGGGGGGCGACTCCTACGAGCAGTACTTC.